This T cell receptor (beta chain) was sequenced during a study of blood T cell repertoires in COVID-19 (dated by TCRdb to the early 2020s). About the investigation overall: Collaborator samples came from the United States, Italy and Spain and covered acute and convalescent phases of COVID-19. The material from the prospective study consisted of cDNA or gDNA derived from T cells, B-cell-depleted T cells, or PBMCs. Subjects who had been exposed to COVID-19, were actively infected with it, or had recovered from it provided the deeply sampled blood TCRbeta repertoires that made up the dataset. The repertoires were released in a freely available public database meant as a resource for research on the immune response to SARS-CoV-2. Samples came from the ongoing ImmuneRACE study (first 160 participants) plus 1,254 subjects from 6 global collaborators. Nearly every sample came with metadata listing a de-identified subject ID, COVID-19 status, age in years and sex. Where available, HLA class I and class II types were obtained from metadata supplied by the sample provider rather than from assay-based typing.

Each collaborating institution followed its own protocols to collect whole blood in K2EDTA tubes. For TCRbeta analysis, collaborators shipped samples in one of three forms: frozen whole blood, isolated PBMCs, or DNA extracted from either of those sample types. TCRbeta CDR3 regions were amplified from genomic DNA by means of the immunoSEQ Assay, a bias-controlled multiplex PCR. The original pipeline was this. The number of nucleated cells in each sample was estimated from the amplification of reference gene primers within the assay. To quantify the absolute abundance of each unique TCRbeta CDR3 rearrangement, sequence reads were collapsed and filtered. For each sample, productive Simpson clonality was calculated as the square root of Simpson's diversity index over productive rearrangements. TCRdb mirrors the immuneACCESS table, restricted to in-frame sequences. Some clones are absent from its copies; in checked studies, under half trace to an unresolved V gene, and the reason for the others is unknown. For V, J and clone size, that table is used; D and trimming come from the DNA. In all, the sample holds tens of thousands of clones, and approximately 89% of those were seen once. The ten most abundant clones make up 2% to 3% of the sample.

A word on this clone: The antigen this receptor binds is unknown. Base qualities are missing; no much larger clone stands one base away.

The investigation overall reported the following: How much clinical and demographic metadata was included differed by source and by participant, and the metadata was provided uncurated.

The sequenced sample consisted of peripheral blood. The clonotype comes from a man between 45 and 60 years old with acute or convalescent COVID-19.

In nucleotide form, the sequence is TGTGCCAGCAGCGTGGGCGGGAGGGCCACGGAGACCCAGTACTTC. This yields the protein CASSVGGRATETQYF. The rearrangement joined TRBV9 to TRBJ2-5; the junction holds 9 bases that match TRBD2. At the junction V is shortened by 2 bases and J by 5 bases; bases outside the gene matches: 7. Per the germline V gene, SGDLS is the CDR1 and YYNGEE is the CDR2. The CDR3 numbers 15 residues from cysteine through phenylalanine. Kept here is only the CDR3 DNA, which spans 45 bases and is read in frame from base 1.